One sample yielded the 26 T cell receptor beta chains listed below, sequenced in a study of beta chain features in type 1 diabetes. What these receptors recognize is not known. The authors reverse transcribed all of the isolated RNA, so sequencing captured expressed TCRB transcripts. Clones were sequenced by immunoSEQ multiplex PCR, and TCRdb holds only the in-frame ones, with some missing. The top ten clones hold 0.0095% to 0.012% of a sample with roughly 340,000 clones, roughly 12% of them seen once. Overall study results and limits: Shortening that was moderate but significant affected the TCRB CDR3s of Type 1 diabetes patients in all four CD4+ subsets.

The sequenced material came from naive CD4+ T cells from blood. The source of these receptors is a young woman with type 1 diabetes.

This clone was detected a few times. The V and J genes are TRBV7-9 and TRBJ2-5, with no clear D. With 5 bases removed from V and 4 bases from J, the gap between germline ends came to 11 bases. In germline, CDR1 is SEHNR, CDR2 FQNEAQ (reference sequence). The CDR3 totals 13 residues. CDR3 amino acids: CASSQVVRETQYF. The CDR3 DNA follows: TGTGCCAGCAGCCAAGTAGTAAGAGAGACCCAGTACTTC.

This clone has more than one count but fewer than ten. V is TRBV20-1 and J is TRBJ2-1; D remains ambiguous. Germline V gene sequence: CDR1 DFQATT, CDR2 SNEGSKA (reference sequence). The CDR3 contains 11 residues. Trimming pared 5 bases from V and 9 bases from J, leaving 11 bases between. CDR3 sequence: CSAPGLSEQFF. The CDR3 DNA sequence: TGCAGTGCTCCCGGGTTAAGTGAGCAGTTCTTC.

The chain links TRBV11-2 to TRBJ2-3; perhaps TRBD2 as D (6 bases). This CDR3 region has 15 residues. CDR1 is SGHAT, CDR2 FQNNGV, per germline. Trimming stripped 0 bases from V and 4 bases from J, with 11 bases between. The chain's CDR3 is CASSLDGSMSDTQYF. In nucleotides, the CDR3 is TGTGCCAGCAGCTTAGACGGGAGCATGTCAGATACGCAGTATTTT.

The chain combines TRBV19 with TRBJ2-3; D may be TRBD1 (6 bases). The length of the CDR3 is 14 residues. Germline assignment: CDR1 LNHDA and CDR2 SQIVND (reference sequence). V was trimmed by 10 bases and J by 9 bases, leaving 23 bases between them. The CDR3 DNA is TGTGCCACTGCCCTAGGGGGATCCGGCGGGACGCAGTATTTT. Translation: CATALGGSGGTQYF.

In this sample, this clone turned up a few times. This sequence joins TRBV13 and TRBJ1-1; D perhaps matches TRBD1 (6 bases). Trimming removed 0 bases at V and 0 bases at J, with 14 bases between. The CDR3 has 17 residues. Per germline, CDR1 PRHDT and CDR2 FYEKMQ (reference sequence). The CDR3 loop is CASSLGNWTALNTEAFF. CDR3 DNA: TGTGCCAGCAGCTTAGGAAATTGGACAGCTCTGAACACTGAAGCTTTCTTT. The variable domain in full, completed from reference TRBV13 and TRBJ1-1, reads AAGVIQSPRHLIKEKRETATLKCYPIPRHDTVYWYQQGPGQDPQFLISFYEKMQSDKGSIPDRFSAQQFSDYHSELNMSSLELGDSALYFCASSLGNWTALNTEAFFGQGTRLTVV.

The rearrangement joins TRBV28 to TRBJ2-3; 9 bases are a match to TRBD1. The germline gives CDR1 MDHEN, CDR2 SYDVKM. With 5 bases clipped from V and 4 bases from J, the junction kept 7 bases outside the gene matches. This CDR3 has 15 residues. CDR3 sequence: CASSTIQGASDTQYF. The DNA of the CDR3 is TGTGCCAGCAGTACTATACAGGGGGCGTCAGATACGCAGTATTTT.

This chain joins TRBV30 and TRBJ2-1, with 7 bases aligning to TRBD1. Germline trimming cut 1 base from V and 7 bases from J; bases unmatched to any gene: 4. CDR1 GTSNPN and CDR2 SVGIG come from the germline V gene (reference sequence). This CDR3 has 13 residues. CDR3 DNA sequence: TGTGCCTGGAGTGCGATACAGGGGAATGAGCAGTTCTTC. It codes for CAWSAIQGNEQFF.

Here the CDR3 DNA reads TGTGCCAGCAGCGTCGCGGGTGATCTCTCCTACAATGAGCAGTTCTTC. Translation gives CASSVAGDLSYNEQFF. The V call is TRBV9, the J call TRBJ2-1; D may be TRBD2 (5 bases). Trimming stripped 2 bases from V and 0 bases from J, with 12 bases between. Germline-derived CDR1 and CDR2 are SGDLS and YYNGEE. The CDR3 contains 16 residues. The full variable domain, completed using reference TRBV9 and TRBJ2-1, is DSGVTQTPKHLITATGQRVTLRCSPRSGDLSVYWYQQSLDQGLQFLIQYYNGEERAKGNILERFSAQQFPDLHSELNLSSLELGDSALYFCASSVAGDLSYNEQFFGPGTRLTVL.

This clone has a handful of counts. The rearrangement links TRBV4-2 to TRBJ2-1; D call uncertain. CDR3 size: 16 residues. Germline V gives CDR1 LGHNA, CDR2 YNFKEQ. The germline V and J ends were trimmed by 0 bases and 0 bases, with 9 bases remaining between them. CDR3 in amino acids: CASSQDRSNSYNEQFF. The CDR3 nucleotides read TGTGCCAGCAGCCAAGATCGGTCTAACTCCTACAATGAGCAGTTCTTC.

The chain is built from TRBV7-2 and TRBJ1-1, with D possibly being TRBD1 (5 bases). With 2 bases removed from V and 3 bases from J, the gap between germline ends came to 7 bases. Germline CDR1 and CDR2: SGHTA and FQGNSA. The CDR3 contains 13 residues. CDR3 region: CASSLSGDTEAFF. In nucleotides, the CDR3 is TGTGCCAGCAGCTTATCGGGGGACACTGAAGCTTTCTTT. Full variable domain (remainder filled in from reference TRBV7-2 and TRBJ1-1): GAGVSQSPSNKVTEKGKDVELRCDPISGHTALYWYRQSLGQGLEFLIYFQGNSAPDKSGLPSDRFSAERTGGSVSTLTIQRTQQEDSAVYLCASSLSGDTEAFFGQGTRLTVV.

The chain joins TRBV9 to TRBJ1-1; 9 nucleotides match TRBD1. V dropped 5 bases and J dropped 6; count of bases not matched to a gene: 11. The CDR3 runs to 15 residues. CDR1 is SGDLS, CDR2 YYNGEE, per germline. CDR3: CASSDLGQGTSEAFF. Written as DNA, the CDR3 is TGTGCCAGCAGTGATTTAGGACAGGGGACGTCTGAAGCTTTCTTT.

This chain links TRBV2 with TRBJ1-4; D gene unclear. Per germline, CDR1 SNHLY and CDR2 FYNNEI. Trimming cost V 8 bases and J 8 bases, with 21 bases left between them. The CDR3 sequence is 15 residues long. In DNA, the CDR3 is TGTGCCAGCGTCGGACTACCCAAGTCGCCCGAAAAACTGTTTTTT. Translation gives CASVGLPKSPEKLFF.

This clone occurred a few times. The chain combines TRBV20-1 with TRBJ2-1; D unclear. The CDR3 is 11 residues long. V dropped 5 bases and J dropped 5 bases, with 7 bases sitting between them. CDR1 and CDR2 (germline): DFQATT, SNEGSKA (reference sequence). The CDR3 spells CSAPLHNEQFF. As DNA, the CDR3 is TGCAGTGCTCCCCTCCACAATGAGCAGTTCTTC.

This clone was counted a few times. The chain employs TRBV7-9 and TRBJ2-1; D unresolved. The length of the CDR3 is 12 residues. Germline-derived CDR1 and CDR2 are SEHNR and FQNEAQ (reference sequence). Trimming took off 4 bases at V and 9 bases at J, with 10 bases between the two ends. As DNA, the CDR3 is TGTGCCAGCAGCTCCGGAGTGGGTGAGCAGTTCTTC. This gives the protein CASSSGVGEQFF.

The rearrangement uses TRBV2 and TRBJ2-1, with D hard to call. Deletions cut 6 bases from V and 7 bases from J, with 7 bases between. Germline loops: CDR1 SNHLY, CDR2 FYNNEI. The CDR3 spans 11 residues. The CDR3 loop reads CASSPRNEQFF. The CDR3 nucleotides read TGTGCCAGCAGCCCCAGGAATGAGCAGTTCTTC.

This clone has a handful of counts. CDR3 in amino acids: CASSPGQGGLETQYF. As DNA, the CDR3 is TGTGCCAGCAGCCCCGGACAGGGGGGTTTGGAGACCCAGTACTTC. The chain is built from TRBV7-9 and TRBJ2-5, with TRBD1 matching over 10 bases. This CDR3 contains 15 residues. The V and J ends lost 5 bases and 5 bases, in that order; junction bases with no gene match: 8. Per germline, CDR1 SEHNR and CDR2 FQNEAQ (reference sequence).

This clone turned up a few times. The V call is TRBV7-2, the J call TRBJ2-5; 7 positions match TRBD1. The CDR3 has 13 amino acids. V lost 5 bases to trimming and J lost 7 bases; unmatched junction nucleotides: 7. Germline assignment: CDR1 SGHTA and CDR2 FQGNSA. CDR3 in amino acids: CASSKQGRATQYF. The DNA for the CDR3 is TGTGCCAGCAGCAAACAGGGGCGGGCGACCCAGTACTTC.

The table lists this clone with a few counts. CDR3 in DNA: TGTGCCAGCAGCCGACTAGCGGGGGGCGGCACCGGGGAGCTGTTTTTT. It is translated as CASSRLAGGGTGELFF. The chain recombines TRBV9 with TRBJ2-2; TRBD2 agrees at 13 bases. With V trimmed by 4 bases and J by 4 bases, 4 bases remained unmatched. This CDR3 comprises 16 residues. From germline, CDR1 is SGDLS and CDR2 YYNGEE.

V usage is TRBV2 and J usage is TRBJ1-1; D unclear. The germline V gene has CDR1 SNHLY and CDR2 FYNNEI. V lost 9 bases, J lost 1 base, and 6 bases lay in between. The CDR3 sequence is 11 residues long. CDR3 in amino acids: CASRQNTEAFF. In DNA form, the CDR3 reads TGTGCCAGTAGACAGAACACTGAAGCTTTCTTT.

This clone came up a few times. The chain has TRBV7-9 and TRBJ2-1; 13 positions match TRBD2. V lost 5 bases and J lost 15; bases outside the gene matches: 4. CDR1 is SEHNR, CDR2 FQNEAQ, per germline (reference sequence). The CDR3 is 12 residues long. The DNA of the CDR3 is TGTGCCAGCAGCAGGACTAGCGGGAGAGCGTTCTTC. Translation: CASSRTSGRAFF.

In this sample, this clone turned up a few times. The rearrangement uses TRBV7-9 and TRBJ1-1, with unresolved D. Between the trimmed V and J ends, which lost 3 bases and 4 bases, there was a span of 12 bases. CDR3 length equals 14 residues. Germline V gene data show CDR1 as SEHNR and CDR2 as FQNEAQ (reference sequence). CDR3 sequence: CASSFSNPTTEAFF. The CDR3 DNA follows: TGTGCCAGCAGCTTTAGTAATCCTACCACTGAAGCTTTCTTT.

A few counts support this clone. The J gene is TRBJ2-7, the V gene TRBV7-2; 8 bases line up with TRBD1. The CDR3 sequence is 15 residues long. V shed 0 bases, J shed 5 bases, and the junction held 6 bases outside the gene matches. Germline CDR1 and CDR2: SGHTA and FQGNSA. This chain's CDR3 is CASSLAAGGTNEQYF. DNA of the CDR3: TGTGCCAGCAGCTTAGCGGCAGGGGGCACAAACGAGCAGTACTTC.

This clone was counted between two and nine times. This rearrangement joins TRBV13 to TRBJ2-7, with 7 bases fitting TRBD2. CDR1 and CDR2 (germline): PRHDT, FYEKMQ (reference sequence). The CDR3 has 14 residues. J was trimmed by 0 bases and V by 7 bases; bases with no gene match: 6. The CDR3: CASKRAGSSYEQYF. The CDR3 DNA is TGTGCCAGCAAGCGAGCGGGGAGCTCCTACGAGCAGTACTTC.

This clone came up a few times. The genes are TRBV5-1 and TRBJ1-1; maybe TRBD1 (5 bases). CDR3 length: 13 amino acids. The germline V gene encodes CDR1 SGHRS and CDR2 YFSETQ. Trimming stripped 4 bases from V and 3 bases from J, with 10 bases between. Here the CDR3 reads CASSPGPDTEAFF. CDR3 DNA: TGCGCCAGCAGCCCAGGGCCAGACACTGAAGCTTTCTTT.

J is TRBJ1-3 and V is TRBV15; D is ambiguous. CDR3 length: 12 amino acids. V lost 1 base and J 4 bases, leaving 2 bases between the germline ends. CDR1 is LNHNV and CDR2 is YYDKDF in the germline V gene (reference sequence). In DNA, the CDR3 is TGTGCCACCAGCAGAGCGGGAAACACCATATATTTT. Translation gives CATSRAGNTIYF.

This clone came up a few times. The CDR3 protein is CASSQVGGELFF. The CDR3 nucleotides are TGTGCCAGCAGCCAAGTCGGGGGGGAGCTGTTTTTT. The rearrangement links TRBV4-2 to TRBJ2-2, with D unresolved. The length of the CDR3 is 12 residues. Per germline, CDR1 LGHNA and CDR2 YNFKEQ. V was pared by 1 base and J by 8 bases, with 5 bases between.